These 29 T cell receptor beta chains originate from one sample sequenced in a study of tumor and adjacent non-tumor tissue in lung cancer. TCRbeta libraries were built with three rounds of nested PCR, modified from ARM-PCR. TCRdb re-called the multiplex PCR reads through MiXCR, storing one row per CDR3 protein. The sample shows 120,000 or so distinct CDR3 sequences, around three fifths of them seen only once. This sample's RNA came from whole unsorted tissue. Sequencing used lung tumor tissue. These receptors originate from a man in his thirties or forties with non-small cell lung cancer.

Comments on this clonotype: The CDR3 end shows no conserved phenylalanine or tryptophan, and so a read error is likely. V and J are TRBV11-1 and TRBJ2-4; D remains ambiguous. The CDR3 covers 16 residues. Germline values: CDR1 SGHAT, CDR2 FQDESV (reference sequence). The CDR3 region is CASTHSGRATKNIQYL. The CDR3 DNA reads TGTGCTAGCACCCACTCAGGTAGGGCGACCAAAAACATTCAGTACCTC.

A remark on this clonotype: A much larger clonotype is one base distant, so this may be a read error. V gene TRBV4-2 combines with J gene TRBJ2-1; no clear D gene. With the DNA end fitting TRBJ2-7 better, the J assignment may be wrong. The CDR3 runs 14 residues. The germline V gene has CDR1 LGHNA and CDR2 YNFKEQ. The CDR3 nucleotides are TGTGCCAGCAGTAGTGGGGAAGCGAGCAATGAGCAGTACTTC. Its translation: CASSSGEASNEQYF.

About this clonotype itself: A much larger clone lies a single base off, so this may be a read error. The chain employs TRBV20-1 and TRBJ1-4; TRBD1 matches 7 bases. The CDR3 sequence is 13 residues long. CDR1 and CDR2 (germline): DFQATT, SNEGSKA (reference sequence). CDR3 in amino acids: CNATGEANEKLFF. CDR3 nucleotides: TGCAATGCTACAGGGGAGGCTAATGAAAAACTGTTTTTT.

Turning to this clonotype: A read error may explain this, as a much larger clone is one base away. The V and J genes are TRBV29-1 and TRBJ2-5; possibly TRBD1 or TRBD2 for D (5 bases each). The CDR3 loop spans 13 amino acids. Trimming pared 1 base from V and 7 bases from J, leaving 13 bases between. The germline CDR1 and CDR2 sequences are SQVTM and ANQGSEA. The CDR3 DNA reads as TGCAGCGTTGAAGCCAGGGAGATTGGGACCCAGTACTTC. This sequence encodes CSVEAREIGTQYF.

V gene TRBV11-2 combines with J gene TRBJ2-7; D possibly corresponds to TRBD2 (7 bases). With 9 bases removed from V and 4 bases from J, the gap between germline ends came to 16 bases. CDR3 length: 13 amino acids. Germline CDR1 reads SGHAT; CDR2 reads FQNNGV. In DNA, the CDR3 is TGTGCCAGAAAGGCCGCGGGGGCGTACGAGCAGTACTTC. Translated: CARKAAGAYEQYF.

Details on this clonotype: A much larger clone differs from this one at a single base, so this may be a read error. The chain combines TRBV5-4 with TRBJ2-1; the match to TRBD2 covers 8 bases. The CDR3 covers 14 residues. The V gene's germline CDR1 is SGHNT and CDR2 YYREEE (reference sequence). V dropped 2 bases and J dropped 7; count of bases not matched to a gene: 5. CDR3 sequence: CASSFPGGGNEQFF. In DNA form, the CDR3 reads TGTGCCAGCAGCTTTCCCGGCGGGGGGAATGAGCAGTTCTTC.

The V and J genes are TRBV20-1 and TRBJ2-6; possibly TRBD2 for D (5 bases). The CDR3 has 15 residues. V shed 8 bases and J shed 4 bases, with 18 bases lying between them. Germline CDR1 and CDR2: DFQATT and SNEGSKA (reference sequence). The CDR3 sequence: CSTTRPRAGANVLTF. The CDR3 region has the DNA TGCAGTACTACTAGACCAAGAGCGGGGGCCAACGTCCTGACTTTC.

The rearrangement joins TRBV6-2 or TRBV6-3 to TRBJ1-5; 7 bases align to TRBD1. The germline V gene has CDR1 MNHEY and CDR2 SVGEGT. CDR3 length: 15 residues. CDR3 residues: CTNSLHPRGRQPQHF. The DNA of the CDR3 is TGTACCAACAGTTTGCATCCCAGGGGGAGACAGCCCCAGCATTTT.

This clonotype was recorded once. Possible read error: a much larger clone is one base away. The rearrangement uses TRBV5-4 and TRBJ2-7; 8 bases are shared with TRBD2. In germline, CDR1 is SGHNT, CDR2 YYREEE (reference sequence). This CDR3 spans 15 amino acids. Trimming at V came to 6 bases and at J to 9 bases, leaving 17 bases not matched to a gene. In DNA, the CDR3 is TGTGCCAGCAACTCTACTAGCGGACATCTACGAGCGCAGTACTTC. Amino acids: CASNSTSGHLRAQYF.

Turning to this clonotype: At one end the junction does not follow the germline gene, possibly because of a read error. DNA of the CDR3: TGCAGTGTTAGACTAGCGGGGGGGCAAGAGACCCAGTACTTC. This sequence encodes CSVRLAGGQETQYF. The rearrangement uses TRBV20-1 and TRBJ2-5, with 14 bases that match TRBD2. The CDR3 totals 14 residues. Germline V CDR1 and CDR2: DFQATT, SNEGSKA (reference sequence).

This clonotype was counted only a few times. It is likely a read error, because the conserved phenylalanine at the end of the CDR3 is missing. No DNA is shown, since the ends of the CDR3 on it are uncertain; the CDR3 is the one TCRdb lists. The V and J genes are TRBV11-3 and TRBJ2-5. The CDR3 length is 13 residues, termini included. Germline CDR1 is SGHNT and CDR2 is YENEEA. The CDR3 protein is CASSLSVQETQYS.

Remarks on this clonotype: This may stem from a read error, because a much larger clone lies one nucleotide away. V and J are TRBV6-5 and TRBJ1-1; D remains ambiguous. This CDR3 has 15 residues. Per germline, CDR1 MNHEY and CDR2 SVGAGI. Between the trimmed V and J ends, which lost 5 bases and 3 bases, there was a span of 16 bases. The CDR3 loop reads CASSPADVLDTEAFF. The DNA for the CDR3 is TGTGCCAGCAGTCCCGCGGACGTACTGGACACTGAAGCTTTCTTT.

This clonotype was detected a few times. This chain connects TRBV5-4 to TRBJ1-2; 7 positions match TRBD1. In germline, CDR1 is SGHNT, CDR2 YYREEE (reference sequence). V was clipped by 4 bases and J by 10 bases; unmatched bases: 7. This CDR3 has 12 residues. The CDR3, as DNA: TGTGCCAGCAGCCGACAGGGCTGGGACTACACCTTC. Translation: CASSRQGWDYTF. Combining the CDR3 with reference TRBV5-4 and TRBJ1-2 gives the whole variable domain ETGVTQSPTHLIKTRGQQVTLRCSSQSGHNTVSWYQQALGQGPQFIFQYYREEENGRGNFPPRFSGLQFPNYSSELNVNALELDDSALYLCASSRQGWDYTFGSGTRLTVV.

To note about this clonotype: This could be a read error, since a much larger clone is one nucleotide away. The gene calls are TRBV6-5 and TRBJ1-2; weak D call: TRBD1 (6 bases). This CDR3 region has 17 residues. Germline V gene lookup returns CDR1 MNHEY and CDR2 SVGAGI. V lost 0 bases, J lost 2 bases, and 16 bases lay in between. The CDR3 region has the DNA TGTGCCAGCAGTTACTCGGCCCGGGCAGGGGTCAACTATGGCTACACCTTC. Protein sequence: CASSYSARAGVNYGYTF.

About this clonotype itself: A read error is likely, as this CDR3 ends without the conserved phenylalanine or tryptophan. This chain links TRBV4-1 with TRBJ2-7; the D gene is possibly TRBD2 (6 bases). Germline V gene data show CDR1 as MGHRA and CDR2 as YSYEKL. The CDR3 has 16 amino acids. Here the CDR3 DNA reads TGCACCAGCAGCCAAGATGAAGCGGAGGGGACCTACGAGCAGTACTTA. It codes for CTSSQDEAEGTYEQYL.

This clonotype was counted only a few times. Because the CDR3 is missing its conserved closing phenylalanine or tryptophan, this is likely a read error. The CDR3 reads CASSYPSSGGITGELFS. The DNA for the CDR3 is TGTGCCAGCAGTTACCCGAGTAGCGGGGGCATCACCGGGGAGCTGTTTTCT. V gene TRBV6-2 or TRBV6-3 combines with J gene TRBJ2-2, with 9 nucleotides matching TRBD2. The CDR3 is 17 amino acids. The germline CDR1 and CDR2 sequences are MNHEY and SVGEGT. V shed 2 bases and J 4 bases; nucleotides not matched to a gene: 8.

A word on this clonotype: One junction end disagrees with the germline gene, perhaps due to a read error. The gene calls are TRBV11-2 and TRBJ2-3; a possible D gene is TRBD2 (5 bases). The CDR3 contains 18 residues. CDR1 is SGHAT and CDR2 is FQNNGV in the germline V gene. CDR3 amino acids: CASSLGDDQPWRADTQYF. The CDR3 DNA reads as TGTGCCAGCAGCCTGGGAGATGATCAGCCCTGGAGAGCAGACACGCAATATTTT.

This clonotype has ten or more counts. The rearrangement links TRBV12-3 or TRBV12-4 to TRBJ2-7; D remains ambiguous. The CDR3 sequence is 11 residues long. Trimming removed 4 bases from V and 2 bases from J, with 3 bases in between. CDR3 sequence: CASSSTYEQYF. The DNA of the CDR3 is TGTGCCAGCAGTTCTACCTACGAGCAGTACTTC.

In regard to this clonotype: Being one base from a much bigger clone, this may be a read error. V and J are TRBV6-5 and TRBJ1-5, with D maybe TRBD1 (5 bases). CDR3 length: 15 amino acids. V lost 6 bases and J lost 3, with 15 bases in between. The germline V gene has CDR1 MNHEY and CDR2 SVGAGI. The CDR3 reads CASSVGRYNNQPQHF. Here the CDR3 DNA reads TGTGCCAGCAGCGTGGGGCGTTATAACAATCAGCCCCAGCATTTT.

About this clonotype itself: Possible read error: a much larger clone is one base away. In DNA form, the CDR3 reads TGTGCCAGCATCGTCCAGCGGGGCCGGAGAGGGGAGCTGTTTTTT. Its translation: CASIVQRGRRGELFF. The chain has TRBV13 and TRBJ2-2; TRBD2 aligns across 7 bases. The CDR3 totals 15 residues. Trimming removed 7 bases from V and 8 bases from J; junction bases left unmatched: 13. Germline values: CDR1 PRHDT, CDR2 FYEKMQ (reference sequence).

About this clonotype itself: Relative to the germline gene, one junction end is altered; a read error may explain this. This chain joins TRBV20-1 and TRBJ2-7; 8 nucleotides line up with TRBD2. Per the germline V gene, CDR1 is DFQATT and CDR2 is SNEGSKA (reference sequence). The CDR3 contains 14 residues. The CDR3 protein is CNARDPAGDYEQYF. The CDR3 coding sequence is TGCAATGCTAGAGATCCAGCGGGAGACTACGAGCAGTACTTC.

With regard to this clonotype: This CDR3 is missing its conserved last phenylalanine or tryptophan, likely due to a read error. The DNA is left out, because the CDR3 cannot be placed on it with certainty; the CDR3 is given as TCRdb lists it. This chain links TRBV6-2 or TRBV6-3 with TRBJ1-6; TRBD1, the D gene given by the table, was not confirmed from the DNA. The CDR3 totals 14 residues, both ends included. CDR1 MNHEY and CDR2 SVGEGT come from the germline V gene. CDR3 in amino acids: CASSSGQGISPLHC.

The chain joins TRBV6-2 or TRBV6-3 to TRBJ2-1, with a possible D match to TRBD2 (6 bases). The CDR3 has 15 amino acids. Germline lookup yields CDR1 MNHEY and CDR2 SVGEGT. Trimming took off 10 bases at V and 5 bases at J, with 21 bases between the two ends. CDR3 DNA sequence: TGTGCCAACAGCCTTCTTTTGGGGGGTGACAATGAGCAGTTCTTC. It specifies CANSLLLGGDNEQFF.

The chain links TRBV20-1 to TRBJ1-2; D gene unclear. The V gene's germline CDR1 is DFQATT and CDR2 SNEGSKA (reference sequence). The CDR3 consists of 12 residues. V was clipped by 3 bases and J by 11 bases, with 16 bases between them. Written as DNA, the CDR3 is TGCAGTGCTAGTGCAAGGGTAGGCGGTTACACCTTC. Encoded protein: CSASARVGGYTF.

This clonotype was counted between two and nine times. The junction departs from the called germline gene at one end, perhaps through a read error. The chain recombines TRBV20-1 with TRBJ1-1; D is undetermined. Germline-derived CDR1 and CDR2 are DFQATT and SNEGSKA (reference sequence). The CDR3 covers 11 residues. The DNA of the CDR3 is TGCAGTGCTACTTCTGGGCCTGAAGCTCTCTTT. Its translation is CSATSGPEALF.

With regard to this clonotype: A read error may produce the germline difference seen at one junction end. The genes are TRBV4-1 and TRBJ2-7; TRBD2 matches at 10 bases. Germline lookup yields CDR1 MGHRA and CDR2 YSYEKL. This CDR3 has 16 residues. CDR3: CASSQDEAGGNYGQCF. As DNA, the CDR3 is TGCGCCAGCAGCCAAGATGAAGCGGGGGGGAACTACGGGCAGTGCTTC.

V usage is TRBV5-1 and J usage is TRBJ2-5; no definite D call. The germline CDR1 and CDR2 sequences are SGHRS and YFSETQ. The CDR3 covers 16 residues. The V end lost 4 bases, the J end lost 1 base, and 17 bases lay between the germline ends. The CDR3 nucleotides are TGCGCCAGCAGCGATTGGTCACGGAAGGGCCAAGAGACCCAGTACTTC. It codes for CASSDWSRKGQETQYF. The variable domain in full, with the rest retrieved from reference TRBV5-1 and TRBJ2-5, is KAGVTQTPRYLIKTRGQQVTLSCSPISGHRSVSWYQQTPGQGLQFLFEYFSETQRNKGNFPGRFSGRQFSNSRSEMNVSTLELGDSALYLCASSDWSRKGQETQYFGPGTRLLVL.

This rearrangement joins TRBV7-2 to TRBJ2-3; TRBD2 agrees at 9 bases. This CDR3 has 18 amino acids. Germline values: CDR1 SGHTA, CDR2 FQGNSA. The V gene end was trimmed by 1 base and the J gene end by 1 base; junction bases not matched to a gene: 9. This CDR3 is CTSSLEGGGAGGTDTQYF. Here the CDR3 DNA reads TGTACCAGCAGCTTAGAAGGCGGGGGGGCTGGGGGCACAGATACGCAGTATTTT.

The CDR3 spells CASSQRPRHEQYF. CDR3 DNA sequence: TGCGCCAGCAGCCAAAGGCCAAGGCATGAGCAGTACTTC. This chain connects TRBV4-3 to TRBJ2-7; no clear D gene. This CDR3 contains 13 residues. Germline V CDR1 and CDR2: LGHNA, YSLEER. Trimming removed 2 bases from V and 7 bases from J, with 12 bases in between.